This section outlines one TCR beta chain sequence together with its context. The target antigen is unknown. Germline V CDR1 and CDR2: LNHDA, SQIVND (reference sequence). V was cut by 2 bases and J by 6 bases, with 15 bases left in between. This CDR3 contains 15 residues. These data originate in a study of cytomegalovirus exposure and HLA in healthy donors. General study findings and limits: Further analysis was carried out later, and it showed several of the most significant clusters appearing linked to common viral pathogens. Most subjects had HLA-A and HLA-B alleles reportedly predicted accurately by TCR beta sequences. Relative to equally common others, HLA-associated TCR beta chains showed greater clonal expansion in a later analysis. Previous analysis showed most TCR beta V segments were productive about 87% or about 30% of the time.

PCR primers comprised 60 Vbeta and 13 Jbeta primers. Some clones are missing from TCRdb's copy, which holds only in-frame ones; the method was immunoSEQ multiplex PCR. The repertoire holds more than 150,000 clones, with 65% to 85% as singletons. Sequenced: PBMCs. This receptor was identified in a woman in her thirties or forties in good health and CMV-seropositive. The rearrangement links TRBV19 to TRBJ2-3; tentatively, D is TRBD2 (5 bases). This CDR3 reads CASSIMVGTGDTQYF. The DNA for the CDR3 is TGTGCCAGTAGTATAATGGTAGGAACGGGGGATACGCAGTATTTT.